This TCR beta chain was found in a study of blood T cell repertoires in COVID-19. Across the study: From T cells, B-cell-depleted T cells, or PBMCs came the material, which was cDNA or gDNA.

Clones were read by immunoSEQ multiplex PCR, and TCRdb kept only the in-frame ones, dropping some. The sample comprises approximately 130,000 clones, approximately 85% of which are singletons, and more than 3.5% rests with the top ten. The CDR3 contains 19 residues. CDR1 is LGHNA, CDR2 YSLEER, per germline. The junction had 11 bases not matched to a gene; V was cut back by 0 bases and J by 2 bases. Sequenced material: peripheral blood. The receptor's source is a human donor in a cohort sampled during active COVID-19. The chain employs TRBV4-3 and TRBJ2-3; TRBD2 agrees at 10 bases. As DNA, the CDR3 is TGCGCCAGCAGCCAAGATGTCGCCCGGCTAGCGGGGGTCACAGATACGCAGTATTTT. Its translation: CASSQDVARLAGVTDTQYF.